The entry below describes one T cell receptor (beta chain). Its target is unknown. Previously, flow cytometry had revealed CD8+CD57+ cell expansion in the patients chosen for sequencing. The patients, all of them, had severe acquired aplastic anemia. This record belongs to a study of CD8+CD57+ T cells in acquired aplastic anemia. For the study at large: The DNA of sorted CD4+ and CD8+ cells averaged around 3 ug. The study, taken as a whole, reports: Patients and controls shared under 35 CD8+ CDR3 sequences, which appeared highly expressed in patients and within their immunodominant clones. Patients showed no significant difference from controls in CD8+ Simpson's diversity.

Profiling that covered TCR beta VDJ and CDR3 relied on genomic DNA as its template. TCRdb re-analysed the reads in MiXCR, keeping a single row per CDR3 protein. The table records about 200,000 distinct CDR3 sequences, 65% of them present only once. V dropped 6 bases and J dropped 7; count of bases not matched to a gene: 3. The CDR3 covers 12 residues. The germline CDR1 and CDR2 sequences are SGHKS and YYEKEE (reference sequence). The chain combines TRBV5-5 with TRBJ2-1; TRBD1 aligns across 8 bases. The specimen sequenced was sorted CD4+, CD8+, or CD8+CD57+ T cells (not recorded which) from PBMCs. This receptor was identified in a human donor with aplastic anemia. The DNA for the CDR3 is TGTGCCAGCAAACAGGGGGAAAATGAGCAGTTCTTC. Translating gives CASKQGENEQFF.